This is a list of T cell receptor beta chains from one sample in a study of T cells in localized non-small cell lung cancer. Generated by immunoSEQ multiplex PCR, the TCRdb table keeps only in-frame clones and is missing some. This sample has fewer than 13,000 clones, with 70% to 75% found just once. Sequenced material: peripheral blood, taken before any cancer treatment. Source of these receptors: a male donor at least 60 years old with stage I lung adenocarcinoma. Each CDR3 is given with its conserved first and last residue. D genes are given only for firm matches. Only some rows state a clone size, as once, few, many or a class for expanded clones.

v_call	d_call	j_call	clone_size	cdr3_aa	cdr3_nt
TRBV10-3	TRBD1	TRBJ1-1	NA	CAISDSGGANEAFF	TGTGCCATCAGTGACTCAGGGGGCGCAAATGAAGCTTTCTTT
TRBV7-9	TRBD2	TRBJ2-3	NA	CASTPNKRGGSDTQYF	TGTGCCAGCACCCCCAACAAGCGGGGGGGTTCAGATACGCAGTATTTT
TRBV23-1	NA	TRBJ2-3	NA	CASSLGVGTDTQYF	TGCGCCAGCAGTCTAGGGGTTGGCACAGATACGCAGTATTTT
TRBV6-5	NA	TRBJ1-5	NA	CASSSLGLGNQPQHF	TGTGCCAGCAGTTCCCTCGGGTTGGGAAATCAGCCCCAGCATTTT
TRBV19	TRBD1	TRBJ2-6	NA	CASSKDRGSLPVLTF	TGTGCCAGTAGTAAGGACAGGGGTTCGCTCCCGGTCCTGACTTTC
TRBV5-6	NA	TRBJ1-2	NA	CASSLGGLGGYTF	TGTGCCAGCAGCTTGGGCGGGTTGGGTGGCTACACCTTC
TRBV10-2	TRBD1	TRBJ2-7	NA	CASSSRDRGIYEQYF	TGCGCCAGCAGTAGTCGAGACAGGGGGATATACGAGCAGTACTTC
TRBV2	NA	TRBJ2-2	once	CASSGQGGTGELFF	TGTGCCAGCAGTGGACAGGGAGGAACCGGGGAGCTGTTTTTT
TRBV10-3	NA	TRBJ1-1	NA	CAISESQLGGWTEAFF	TGTGCCATCAGTGAGTCGCAGTTGGGGGGATGGACTGAAGCTTTCTTT
TRBV2	NA	TRBJ2-5	NA	CASSATVRGTQYF	TGTGCCAGCAGTGCGACCGTACGGGGGACCCAGTACTTC
TRBV2	TRBD2	TRBJ2-3	NA	CASSSGGGQDTQYF	TGTGCCAGCAGTTCTGGCGGGGGGCAAGATACGCAGTATTTT
TRBV28	NA	TRBJ1-2	few	CASSPPGRSFYGYTF	TGTGCCAGCAGTCCCCCCGGCAGATCTTTCTATGGCTACACCTTC
TRBV6-5	NA	TRBJ2-1	NA	CASSTVEDWEQFF	TGTGCCAGCAGCACGGTGGAGGATTGGGAGCAGTTCTTC
TRBV15	TRBD2	TRBJ2-1	NA	CATSRGSLAGGRVNEQFF	TGTGCCACCAGCAGAGGGTCGCTAGCGGGGGGCCGAGTAAATGAGCAGTTCTTC
TRBV28	NA	TRBJ2-7	NA	CASSRPARTYEQYF	TGTGCCAGCAGTCGACCGGCCAGAACCTACGAGCAGTACTTC
TRBV4-1	TRBD1	TRBJ1-2	few	CASSPWGQGKGYTF	TGCGCCAGCAGCCCCTGGGGACAGGGGAAAGGCTACACCTTC
TRBV5-6	NA	TRBJ2-7	few	CASSPGPVPLGQYF	TGTGCCAGCAGCCCGGGGCCTGTTCCTCTCGGGCAGTACTTC
TRBV6-1	TRBD2	TRBJ2-1	NA	CAGSLGTSGYNEQFF	TGTGCCGGCAGCCTCGGGACTAGCGGTTACAATGAGCAGTTCTTC
TRBV4-3	NA	TRBJ2-7	once	CASSQTTGVGEYYEQYF	TGCGCCAGCAGCCAGACGACGGGGGTGGGGGAATACTACGAGCAGTACTTC
TRBV2	NA	TRBJ1-6	NA	CASSEGGTKNSPLHF	TGTGCCAGCAGTGAAGGTGGGACTAAGAATTCACCCCTCCACTTT
TRBV7-8	NA	TRBJ2-3	NA	CASSWGTGPTDTQYF	TGTGCCAGCAGCTGGGGAACGGGACCCACAGATACGCAGTATTTT
TRBV5-1	NA	TRBJ2-7	once	CASSLEGPQDLSYEQYF	TGCGCCAGCAGCTTGGAAGGTCCACAGGACCTCTCCTACGAGCAGTACTTC
TRBV4-1	TRBD1	TRBJ2-3	few	CASSQSPGRGISDTQYF	TGCGCCAGCAGCCAAAGTCCCGGCAGGGGGATTTCAGATACGCAGTATTTT
TRBV7-2	TRBD2	TRBJ2-3	NA	CASSLPTSGADTQYF	TGTGCCAGCAGCTTACCGACTAGCGGGGCGGATACGCAGTATTTT
TRBV5-6	NA	TRBJ2-5	NA	CASSRLGQKKETQYF	TGTGCCAGCAGCCGCTTAGGGCAGAAAAAAGAGACCCAGTACTTC
TRBV27	TRBD2	TRBJ2-1	NA	CASSSPSGGYNEQFF	TGTGCCAGCAGTTCTCCAAGCGGGGGCTACAATGAGCAGTTCTTC
TRBV6-4	TRBD1	TRBJ1-3	NA	CASSWTGGSGNTIYF	TGTGCCAGCAGTTGGACAGGGGGCAGTGGAAACACCATATATTTT
TRBV5-4	NA	TRBJ2-2	NA	CASSPPSANTGELFF	TGTGCCAGCAGCCCCCCCTCCGCAAACACCGGGGAGCTGTTTTTT
TRBV7-2	NA	TRBJ2-7	NA	CASSLKGPSSEQYF	TGTGCCAGCAGCCTAAAGGGACCTTCGTCCGAGCAGTACTTC
TRBV19	TRBD1	TRBJ2-1	NA	CASTWGRGRDEQFF	TGTGCCAGCACCTGGGGTAGGGGGCGGGATGAGCAGTTCTTC
TRBV2	NA	TRBJ2-1	NA	CASSEGGTQYNEQFF	TGTGCCAGCAGTGAAGGGGGGACTCAATACAATGAGCAGTTCTTC
TRBV19	NA	TRBJ1-5	few	CASGMGVNADQPQHF	TGTGCCAGTGGAATGGGAGTAAATGCCGATCAGCCCCAGCATTTT
TRBV7-2	NA	TRBJ1-6	NA	CASSPNVGQNYNSPLHF	TGTGCCAGCAGCCCCAACGTTGGACAGAACTATAATTCACCCCTCCACTTT
TRBV9	TRBD2	TRBJ2-1	NA	CASSVVGGGNYNEQFF	TGTGCCAGCAGCGTAGTTGGCGGGGGGAACTACAATGAGCAGTTCTTC
TRBV6-5	TRBD2	TRBJ2-5	NA	CASSYQRQRGTQYF	TGTGCCAGCAGTTACCAGCGACAGCGGGGGACCCAGTACTTC
TRBV13	NA	TRBJ1-2	NA	CASSLYGGGGIGGYTF	TGTGCCAGCAGCCTCTACGGGGGGGGCGGAATCGGTGGCTACACCTTC
TRBV5-1	NA	TRBJ2-2	NA	CASSKGLTMVVGELFF	TGCGCCAGCAGCAAAGGGCTAACAATGGTTGTTGGGGAGCTGTTTTTT
TRBV5-6	TRBD1	TRBJ1-1	NA	CASSLASGQGIMNTEAFF	TGTGCCAGCAGCTTGGCCTCGGGACAGGGCATTATGAACACTGAAGCTTTCTTT
TRBV28	NA	TRBJ2-1	NA	CASSGRVEQFF	TGTGCCAGCAGTGGTAGGGTTGAGCAGTTCTTC
TRBV11-1	TRBD1	TRBJ1-2	NA	CASSPGTGTSYGYTF	TGTGCCAGCAGCCCCGGGACAGGGACCAGCTATGGCTACACCTTC
TRBV7-9	TRBD1	TRBJ1-1	NA	CASSFEGAYTEAFF	TGTGCCAGCAGCTTCGAGGGGGCGTACACTGAAGCTTTCTTT